This T cell receptor (beta chain) was documented in a study of cytomegalovirus exposure and HLA in healthy donors. The PCR employed 60 Vbeta primers together with 13 Jbeta primers. The protocol was immunoSEQ multiplex PCR, while the TCRdb copy is restricted to in-frame clones and leaves out a portion. The sample holds some 120,000 clones, approximately 82% seen once. By share, this clone counts as medium-sized. Its antigen remains unidentified. Regarding the study as a whole: Researchers catalogued approximately 160 TCR beta chains as cytomegalovirus-associated.

The sample comprised PBMCs. The sequence was obtained from a man between 18 and 35 years old in good health and CMV-seropositive.

The CDR3 DNA sequence: TGTGCCAGTACCCCTCCCTGGAACACTGAAGCTTTCTTT. Its protein product is CASTPPWNTEAFF. J is TRBJ1-1 and V is TRBV19; D is unresolved. V was pared by 7 bases and J by 1 base, with 10 bases between. Germline V gene sequence: CDR1 LNHDA, CDR2 SQIVND (reference sequence). This CDR3 region has 13 residues.